Each of the 20 T cell receptor beta chains below was sequenced from the same sample in a study of cytomegalovirus exposure and HLA in healthy donors. Both 60 Vbeta primers and 13 Jbeta primers went into the PCR. Only in-frame clones appear in the TCRdb table, and some are missing; sequencing was by immunoSEQ multiplex PCR. The top ten hold over 6.5% of the sample, which has 150,000 to 200,000 clones, over 9.5% seen once. Sample: PBMCs. The receptors were sampled from a man between 45 and 60 years old in good health and CMV-seropositive.

This clone showed up just a few times. The chain links TRBV18 to TRBJ1-1; 7 nucleotides match TRBD1. The V gene end was trimmed by 5 bases and the J gene end by 7 bases; junction bases not matched to a gene: 13. Germline V gene data show CDR1 as KGHSH and CDR2 as LQKENI. The CDR3 runs to 15 residues. CDR3 residues: CASSAYPTGQGEAFF. CDR3 coding DNA: TGTGCCAGCTCAGCATACCCGACAGGGCAAGGTGAAGCTTTCTTT.

This clone has just a few counts. V gene TRBV5-4 combines with J gene TRBJ1-2; D is possibly TRBD1 (5 bases). Trimming took 6 bases from V and 6 from J, leaving 15 bases between them. Germline lookup yields CDR1 SGHNT and CDR2 YYREEE (reference sequence). The CDR3 spans 13 residues. Here the CDR3 DNA reads TGTGCCAGCACCATCCAGGGTTGGAATGGCTACACCTTC. Translating it yields CASTIQGWNGYTF.

This clone showed up just a few times. The V and J genes are TRBV25-1 and TRBJ2-6; TRBD2 is a possible D gene (7 bases). The germline V and J ends were trimmed by 7 bases and 4 bases, with 20 bases remaining between them. The CDR3 consists of 17 residues. Germline assignment: CDR1 MGHDK and CDR2 SYGVNS. CDR3 region: CASTKMGGPEGANVLTF. CDR3 nucleotides: TGTGCCAGCACCAAAATGGGGGGGCCTGAAGGGGCCAACGTCCTGACTTTC.

This clone was counted only a few times. This chain links TRBV5-4 with TRBJ2-1; 10 positions agree with TRBD2. V trimming: 7 bases; J trimming: 2 bases; junction bases outside the gene matches: 9. The germline V gene encodes CDR1 SGHNT and CDR2 YYREEE (reference sequence). The CDR3 has 16 residues. This CDR3 reads CASFKAGTSAYNEQFF. CDR3 nucleotide sequence: TGTGCCAGCTTCAAAGCCGGGACTAGCGCCTACAATGAGCAGTTCTTC.

This sequence joins TRBV10-3 and TRBJ2-5; 9 bases fit TRBD1. The CDR3 contains 12 residues. Trimming at V came to 11 bases and at J to 4 bases, leaving 5 bases not matched to a gene. Germline lookup yields CDR1 ENHRY and CDR2 SYGVKD. The CDR3 DNA sequence: TGTGCCGTGGGACAGGGTGGAGAGACCCAGTACTTC. Its protein is CAVGQGGETQYF.

A few counts support this clone. The chain joins TRBV11-3 to TRBJ1-3, with TRBD1 matching over 7 bases. From germline, CDR1 is SGHNT and CDR2 YENEEA. The ends lost 5 bases at V and 7 bases at J; junction bases unmatched: 8. The CDR3 length is 14 residues. CDR3 protein: CASSTYRGENTIYF. In nucleotides, the CDR3 is TGTGCCAGCAGCACCTACAGGGGTGAGAACACCATATATTTT.

J is TRBJ1-1 and V is TRBV6-5, with D possibly being TRBD1 (6 bases). Trimming left V 3 bases short and J 4 bases short, with 15 bases between. This CDR3 comprises 15 residues. Germline V gives CDR1 MNHEY, CDR2 SVGAGI. This CDR3 reads CASSYDYREGTEAFF. For the CDR3, the DNA is TGTGCCAGCAGTTATGACTACAGGGAGGGCACTGAAGCTTTCTTT.

Notes on this clone: The sample carries other DNA sequences with the same CDR3. This chain uses TRBV25-1 with TRBJ1-2; TRBD1 agrees at 8 bases. The J segment lost 4 bases and the V segment lost 6 bases, leaving 4 bases of the junction unmatched. The V gene's germline CDR1 is MGHDK and CDR2 SYGVNS. The CDR3 extends over 13 amino acids. CDR3 DNA: TGTGCCAGCAGCCCCGGACAGGGCTATGGCTACACCTTC. Encoded protein: CASSPGQGYGYTF.

This clone occurred a few times. This chain uses TRBV5-1 with TRBJ2-3; 7 positions match TRBD1. The CDR3 is 14 residues long. Per germline, CDR1 SGHRS and CDR2 YFSETQ. V lost 6 bases, J lost 2 bases, and 6 bases stayed unmatched. CDR3 residues: CASKETGNTDTQYF. CDR3 coding DNA: TGCGCCAGCAAGGAGACAGGGAACACAGATACGCAGTATTTT.

This chain links TRBV5-6 with TRBJ1-5; 8 bases are a match to TRBD1. V was pared by 0 bases and J by 3 bases, with 5 bases of the junction left unmatched. This CDR3 is 16 amino acids long. The V gene's germline CDR1 is SGHDT and CDR2 YYEEEE. The CDR3 loop is CASSLAAGGFNQPQHF. CDR3 coding DNA: TGTGCCAGCAGCTTGGCCGCAGGGGGCTTCAATCAGCCCCAGCATTTT.

This clone was counted only a few times. The chain joins TRBV19 to TRBJ2-4; 8 nucleotides align to TRBD1. Per the germline V gene, CDR1 is LNHDA and CDR2 is SQIVND (reference sequence). V was clipped by 4 bases and J by 5 bases; unmatched bases: 4. The CDR3 is made up of 14 amino acids. CDR3 protein: CASSKGQGQNIQYF. Here the CDR3 DNA reads TGTGCCAGTAGTAAAGGACAGGGACAAAACATTCAGTACTTC.

This chain uses TRBV5-4 with TRBJ2-1; possible D gene TRBD1, 6 bases. Germline CDR1 is SGHNT and CDR2 is YYREEE (reference sequence). Trimming shortened V by 3 bases and J by 8 bases, and 6 bases separated the two germline ends. The CDR3 length is 11 residues. CDR3 DNA sequence: TGTGCCAGCAGCTACAGGGATGAGCAGTTCTTC. Its translation is CASSYRDEQFF.

This clone has a handful of counts. The chain employs TRBV5-4 and TRBJ1-2, with TRBD1 identical over 8 bases. The CDR3 runs to 14 residues. Germline lookup yields CDR1 SGHNT and CDR2 YYREEE (reference sequence). Trimming removed 5 bases from V and 7 bases from J; junction bases left unmatched: 10. The CDR3, as DNA: TGTGCCAGCAGAACCGACAGGGGAATAGGTGGCTACACCTTC. This translates into CASRTDRGIGGYTF.

This clone has more than one count but fewer than ten. Because the CDR3's place on the DNA is in doubt, the DNA is left out and the CDR3 is given as listed by TCRdb. V gene TRBV19 combines with J gene TRBJ1-2; the table's D call of TRBD1 was not tested on the DNA. The CDR3 is made up of 14 amino acids, end residues included. Germline V gives CDR1 LNHDA, CDR2 SQIVND (reference sequence). The chain's CDR3 is CASSIRQQFFGYTF.

This clone turned up a few times. V gene TRBV19 combines with J gene TRBJ2-6, with TRBD1 as a possible D gene (5 bases). This CDR3 contains 15 residues. The V end was cut by 7 bases, the J end by 4 bases, with 14 bases between. From germline, CDR1 is LNHDA and CDR2 SQIVND (reference sequence). CDR3 sequence: CASNLGHAGANVLTF. CDR3 nucleotide sequence: TGTGCCAGTAATCTGGGGCACGCCGGGGCCAACGTCCTGACTTTC.

The chain recombines TRBV28 with TRBJ2-3; a weak D match, TRBD2 (5 bases). CDR1 MDHEN and CDR2 SYDVKM come from the germline V gene. The CDR3 is 15 amino acids. The V end was cut by 2 bases, the J end by 4 bases, with 13 bases between. CDR3 coding DNA: TGTGCCAGCAGTTTAGGGCGGGTTGTCTCAGATACGCAGTATTTT. As protein: CASSLGRVVSDTQYF.

The rearrangement joins TRBV5-1 to TRBJ2-3, with 8 bases lining up with TRBD1. This CDR3 has 14 amino acids. J lost 6 bases, V lost 7 bases, and 10 bases had no gene match. The germline gives CDR1 SGHRS, CDR2 YFSETQ. The CDR3 reads CASGKDRARDTQYF. CDR3 in DNA: TGCGCCAGCGGAAAGGACAGGGCACGGGATACGCAGTATTTT.

The chain couples TRBV15 to TRBJ1-1, with D unclear. V lost 1 base to trimming and J lost 1 base, with 10 bases between them. The CDR3 extends over 15 amino acids. Germline lookup yields CDR1 LNHNV and CDR2 YYDKDF (reference sequence). The CDR3 region has the DNA TGTGCCACCAGCAGAGTTCTGGGAGGGAACACTGAAGCTTTCTTT. Amino acids: CATSRVLGGNTEAFF. Filled out from reference TRBV15 and TRBJ1-1, the complete variable domain reads DAMVIQNPRYQVTQFGKPVTLSCSQTLNHNVMYWYQQKSSQAPKLLFHYYDKDFNNEADTPDNFQSRRPNTSFCFLDIRSPGLGDTAMYLCATSRVLGGNTEAFFGQGTRLTVV.

V usage is TRBV28 and J usage is TRBJ1-1, with TRBD1 matching 9 bases. The germline CDR1 and CDR2 sequences are MDHEN and SYDVKM. CDR3 length: 17 residues. V shed 1 base and J 3 bases; nucleotides not matched to a gene: 9. CDR3 in amino acids: CASSLSDRGWVYTEAFF. The CDR3 region has the DNA TGTGCCAGCAGTTTATCCGACAGGGGGTGGGTTTACACTGAAGCTTTCTTT.

The J gene is TRBJ2-7, the V gene TRBV5-4; D gene unclear. Germline V gene data show CDR1 as SGHNT and CDR2 as YYREEE (reference sequence). V lost 4 bases, J lost 7 bases, and 12 bases lay in between. The CDR3 spans 12 residues. CDR3 sequence reads: CASSLEVGEQYF. For the CDR3, the DNA is TGTGCCAGCAGCCTCGAGGTAGGAGAGCAGTACTTC. The whole variable domain, remainder taken from reference TRBV5-4 and TRBJ2-7, is ETGVTQSPTHLIKTRGQQVTLRCSSQSGHNTVSWYQQALGQGPQFIFQYYREEENGRGNFPPRFSGLQFPNYSSELNVNALELDDSALYLCASSLEVGEQYFGPGTRLTVT.